This record covers a single T cell receptor beta chain. Antigen unknown. Each donor was nominally healthy when sampled (though unrecorded immune exposures were likely). From germline, CDR1 is SGHTA and CDR2 FQGNSA. Trimming took 1 base from V and 0 from J, leaving 6 bases between them. The CDR3 spans 15 residues. This sample is drawn from a study of cytomegalovirus exposure and HLA in healthy donors. Overall study findings and caveats: Later on, an analysis tied about 17,000 TCR beta sequences to HLA alleles at 0.05 false discovery rate. The investigators catalogued 150 to 200 TCR beta chains as cytomegalovirus-associated. Follow-up analysis seemed to connect common viral pathogens with several of the most significant clusters identified.

The PCR contained 60 Vbeta and 13 Jbeta primers. Method: immunoSEQ multiplex PCR; TCRdb's copy keeps in-frame clones and lacks some. Its clone listing holds 100,000 to 150,000 clones. What was sequenced was PBMCs. The V call is TRBV7-2, the J call TRBJ2-2; D call uncertain. The clonotype comes from a man aged 35 to 55 in good health and CMV-seronegative. CDR3 sequence (DNA): TGTGCCAGCAGCTTAGGCAGGCCGAACACCGGGGAGCTGTTTTTT. It specifies CASSLGRPNTGELFF.